This passage covers 13 T cell receptor beta chains from one sample sequenced in a study of T cells in Graves' hyperthyroidism and ophthalmopathy. Amplified TCR beta CDR3 regions came from RNA transcripts. Researchers ran a first-round RT-PCR on the TCR CDR3 using the HTBI primer set. TCRdb recomputed calls from the multiplex PCR reads with MiXCR, one row per CDR3 protein. The data contain 360,000 or so distinct CDR3 sequences, over 12% of them singletons. Sequencing was carried out using blood. These TCRs come from a woman aged 55 to 70 with Graves' ophthalmopathy.

The chain is built from TRBV10-2 and TRBJ2-5; D is perhaps TRBD1 (6 bases). This CDR3 has 15 residues. Germline V gene lookup returns CDR1 WSHSY and CDR2 SAAADI. Trimming cost V 2 bases and J 1 base, with 11 bases left between them. The CDR3 is CASSETGQPQETQYF. The DNA of the CDR3 is TGCGCCAGCAGTGAGACCGGACAGCCCCAAGAGACCCAGTACTTC.

There are many counts of this clonotype. The chain joins TRBV28 to TRBJ2-1; no firm D call. CDR3 size: 16 residues. CDR1 is MDHEN and CDR2 is SYDVKM in the germline V gene. V was trimmed by 4 bases and J by 4 bases, leaving 17 bases between them. CDR3 sequence reads: CASSSFPSEHYNEQFF. CDR3 coding DNA: TGTGCCAGCAGTTCATTCCCGAGCGAGCATTACAATGAGCAGTTCTTC.

This clonotype was observed many times. This chain connects TRBV2 to TRBJ2-7, with D perhaps given as TRBD1 or TRBD2 (7 bases each). The CDR3 has 15 amino acids. Germline V lookup: CDR1 SNHLY, CDR2 FYNNEI. Trimming shortened V by 6 bases and J by 2 bases, and 17 bases separated the two germline ends. The CDR3 sequence: CASSQGGHLTYEQYF. The CDR3 DNA follows: TGTGCCAGCAGCCAGGGGGGGCACCTTACCTACGAGCAGTACTTC.

V is TRBV19 and J is TRBJ1-1, with TRBD1 identical over 8 bases. The germline V gene has CDR1 LNHDA and CDR2 SQIVND (reference sequence). The CDR3 length is 14 residues. After removal of 11 bases from V and 1 base from J, the junction contained 9 bases not matched to a gene. CDR3 sequence: CAGTSQGANTEAFF. CDR3 coding DNA: TGTGCCGGTACTTCTCAGGGGGCGAACACTGAAGCTTTCTTT. Full variable domain (rest looked up from reference TRBV19 and TRBJ1-1): DGGITQSPKYLFRKEGQNVTLSCEQNLNHDAMYWYRQDPGQGLRLIYYSQIVNDFQKGDIAEGYSVSREKKESFPLTVTSAQKNPTAFYLCAGTSQGANTEAFFGQGTRLTVV.

This clonotype was observed many times. This chain joins TRBV20-1 and TRBJ2-5; TRBD2 might be the D (5 bases). The V and J ends lost 0 bases and 5 bases respectively, with 10 bases between them. The CDR3 extends over 13 amino acids. Germline values: CDR1 DFQATT, CDR2 SNEGSKA (reference sequence). This CDR3 is CSARETWEETQYF. The CDR3 nucleotides read TGCAGTGCTAGAGAGACCTGGGAGGAGACCCAGTACTTC.

Comments on this clonotype: This may arise from a read error, as a much more abundant clone is one base away. In nucleotides, the CDR3 is TGTGTCAGCGGGGGAGGGCGCGGGGTCAATCAGCCCCAGCATTTT. Its translation: CVSGGGRGVNQPQHF. V gene TRBV6-1 combines with J gene TRBJ1-5; TRBD1 might be the D (5 bases). The CDR3 loop spans 15 amino acids. CDR1 is MNHNS, CDR2 SASEGT, per germline.

The rearrangement uses TRBV27 and TRBJ2-7; 9 nucleotides match TRBD1. Germline lookup yields CDR1 MNHEY and CDR2 SMNVEV (reference sequence). CDR3 size: 13 residues. V lost 8 bases and J lost 2; bases outside the gene matches: 4. The CDR3 nucleotides are TGTGCCAGCGGCCGGGACAGGGCCTACGAGCAGTACTTC. Translation gives CASGRDRAYEQYF.

This clonotype was seen more than once but under ten times. Here the CDR3 reads CSAEVRQGGYEQYF. Here the CDR3 DNA reads TGCAGTGCCGAAGTGCGACAAGGAGGCTACGAGCAGTACTTC. This chain uses TRBV20-1 with TRBJ2-7; possibly TRBD2 for D (5 bases). The CDR3 runs to 14 residues. Between the trimmed V and J ends, which lost 6 bases and 3 bases, there was a span of 18 bases. The V gene's germline CDR1 is DFQATT and CDR2 SNEGSKA (reference sequence).

This clonotype was seen repeatedly, ten times or more. J is TRBJ2-2 and V is TRBV5-1; no firm D call. This CDR3 has 15 residues. Trimming stripped 0 bases from V and 6 bases from J, with 12 bases between. Per germline, CDR1 SGHRS and CDR2 YFSETQ. Here the CDR3 DNA reads TGCGCCAGCAGCTTGGGAGATCCAGGTTCCGGGGAGCTGTTTTTT. It yields the protein CASSLGDPGSGELFF.

Ten or more counts support this clonotype. The rearrangement uses TRBV7-2 and TRBJ2-6, with a possible D match to TRBD1 (6 bases). V lost 10 bases and J 2 bases, leaving 15 bases between the germline ends. CDR3 length equals 15 residues. Germline V gene data show CDR1 as SGHTA and CDR2 as FQGNSA. The CDR3 reads CATTQAGAGANVLTF. In DNA form, the CDR3 reads TGTGCCACCACCCAAGCAGGGGCTGGGGCCAACGTCCTGACTTTC.

In the case of this clonotype: With a much larger clone just one base away, this may be a read error. This chain connects TRBV7-2 to TRBJ2-3, with 9 bases identical to TRBD2. CDR3 length equals 17 residues. CDR1 and CDR2 (germline): SGHTA, FQGNSA. CDR3 bases: TGTGCCAGCAGCCTGAGACTAGCGGCCGCTAGCACAGATACGCAGTGTTTT. This gives the protein CASSLRLAAASTDTQCF. Filled out from reference TRBV7-2 and TRBJ2-3, the complete variable domain reads GAGVSQSPSNKVTEKGKDVELRCDPISGHTALYWYRQSLGQGLEFLIYFQGNSAPDKSGLPSDRFSAERTGGSVSTLTIQRTQQEDSAVYLCASSLRLAAASTDTQCFGPGTRLTVL.

This clonotype was seen only a few times. This chain connects TRBV7-3 to TRBJ2-3, with D uncertain. CDR1 SGHTA and CDR2 FQGTGA come from the germline V gene. The CDR3 extends over 14 amino acids. V shed 1 base and J shed 2 bases, with 7 bases lying between them. In DNA, the CDR3 is TGTGCCAGCAGCTTAATGGGCCCCACAGATACGCAGTATTTT. Protein: CASSLMGPTDTQYF.

This clonotype was seen at least ten times. The V and J genes are TRBV7-2 and TRBJ2-7, with 9 bases that match TRBD2. The CDR3 length is 18 residues. J was trimmed by 3 bases and V by 5 bases; bases with no gene match: 17. Germline-derived CDR1 and CDR2 are SGHTA and FQGNSA. The CDR3 sequence is CASSLGGSFSGSIYEQYF. In nucleotides, the CDR3 is TGTGCCAGCAGCCTAGGAGGCAGTTTTAGCGGGAGTATCTACGAGCAGTACTTC.